Included here is one T cell receptor (beta chain) sequence, with context. As yet, its antigen is unknown. This table comes from immunoSEQ multiplex PCR, and its TCRdb copy is limited to in-frame clones, with some not included. The sample records about 680,000 clones, more than 70% being singletons. Germline CDR1 and CDR2: MNHEY and SVGAGI. V was shortened by 2 bases and J by 2 bases, with 11 bases between the two germline ends. The CDR3 is made up of 15 amino acids. This sample is drawn from a study of shared clonotypes between healthy human individuals. Study in general: Plates per donor: three CD4 naive, three CD4 memory, two CD8 naive, one CD8 memory. Whole-study findings and limits: Depth was large, yet rarefaction showed that sorted-subset sequencing was incomplete. Sampling used blood alone; tissue repertoires probably differ.

The chain couples TRBV6-5 to TRBJ2-3, with TRBD2 as a possible D gene (7 bases). This receptor was identified in a woman in her 30s in good health. Sequenced material: memory CD4+ T cells sorted from blood. The sample's subset: CD45RA-negative fraction. CDR3 residues: CASSYGGALTDTQYF. Written as DNA, the CDR3 is TGTGCCAGCAGTTACGGGGGGGCCCTCACAGATACGCAGTATTTT.